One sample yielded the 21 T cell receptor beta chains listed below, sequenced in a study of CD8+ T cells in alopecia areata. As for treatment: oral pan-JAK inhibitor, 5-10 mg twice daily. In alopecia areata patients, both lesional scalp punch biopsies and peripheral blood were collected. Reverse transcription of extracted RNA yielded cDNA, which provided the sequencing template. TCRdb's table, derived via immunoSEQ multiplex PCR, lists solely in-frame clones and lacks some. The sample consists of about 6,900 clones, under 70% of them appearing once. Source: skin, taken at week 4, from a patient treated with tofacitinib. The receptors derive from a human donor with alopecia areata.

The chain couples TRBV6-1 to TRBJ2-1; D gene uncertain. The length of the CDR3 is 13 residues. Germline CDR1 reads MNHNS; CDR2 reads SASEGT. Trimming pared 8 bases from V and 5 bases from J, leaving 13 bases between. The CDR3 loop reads CASSYGSHNEQFF. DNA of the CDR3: TGTGCCAGCTCCTACGGCAGCCACAATGAGCAGTTCTTC.

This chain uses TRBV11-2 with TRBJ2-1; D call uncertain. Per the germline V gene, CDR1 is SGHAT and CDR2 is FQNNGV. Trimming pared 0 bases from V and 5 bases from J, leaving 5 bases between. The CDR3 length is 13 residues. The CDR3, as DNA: TGTGCCAGCAGCTTAGATCTCCACAATGAGCAGTTCTTC. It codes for CASSLDLHNEQFF.

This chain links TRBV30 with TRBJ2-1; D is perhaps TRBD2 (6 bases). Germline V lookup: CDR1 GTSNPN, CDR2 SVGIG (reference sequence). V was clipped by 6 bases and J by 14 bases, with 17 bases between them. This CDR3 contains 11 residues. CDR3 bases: TGTGCCTGCTGCCGGGGGACGGTGGAGTTCTTC. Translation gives CACCRGTVEFF.

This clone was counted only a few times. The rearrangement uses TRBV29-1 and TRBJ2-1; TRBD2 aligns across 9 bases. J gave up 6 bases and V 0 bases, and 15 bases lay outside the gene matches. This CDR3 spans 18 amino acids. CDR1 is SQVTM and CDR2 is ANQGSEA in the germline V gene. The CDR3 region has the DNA TGCAGCGTTGAAGATATAGCGGGAGAGAGATTGGTGTTCAATGAGCAGTTCTTC. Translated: CSVEDIAGERLVFNEQFF.

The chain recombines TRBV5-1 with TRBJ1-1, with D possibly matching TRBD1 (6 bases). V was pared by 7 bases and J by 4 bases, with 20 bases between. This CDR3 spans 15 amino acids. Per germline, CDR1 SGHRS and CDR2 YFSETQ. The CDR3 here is CASGYGGGGSTEAFF. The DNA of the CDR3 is TGCGCCAGCGGCTACGGAGGGGGAGGGAGCACTGAAGCTTTCTTT.

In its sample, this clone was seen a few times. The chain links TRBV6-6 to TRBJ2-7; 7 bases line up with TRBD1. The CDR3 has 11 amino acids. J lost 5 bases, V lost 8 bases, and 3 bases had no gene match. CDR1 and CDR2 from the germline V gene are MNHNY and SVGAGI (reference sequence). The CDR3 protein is CASGQVNEQYF. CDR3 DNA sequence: TGTGCCAGCGGACAGGTCAACGAGCAGTACTTC.

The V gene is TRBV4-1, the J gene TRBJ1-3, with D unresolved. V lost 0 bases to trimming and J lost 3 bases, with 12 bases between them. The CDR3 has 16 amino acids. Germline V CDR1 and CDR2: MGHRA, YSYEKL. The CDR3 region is CASSQDEWVIGNTIYF. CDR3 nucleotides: TGCGCCAGCAGCCAAGATGAGTGGGTAATTGGAAACACCATATATTTT.

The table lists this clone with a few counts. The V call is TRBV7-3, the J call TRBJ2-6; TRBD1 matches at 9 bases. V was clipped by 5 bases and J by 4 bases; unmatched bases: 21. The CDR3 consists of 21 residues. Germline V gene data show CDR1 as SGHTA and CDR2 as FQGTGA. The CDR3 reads CASSQHPVVDRGSLGANVLTF. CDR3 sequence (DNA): TGTGCCAGCAGCCAACATCCGGTCGTGGACAGGGGTTCCCTGGGGGCCAACGTCCTGACTTTC. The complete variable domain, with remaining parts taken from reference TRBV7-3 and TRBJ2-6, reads GAGVSQTPSNKVTEKGKYVELRCDPISGHTALYWYRQSLGQGPEFLIYFQGTGAADDSGLPNDRFFAVRPEGSVSTLKIQRTERGDSAVYLCASSQHPVVDRGSLGANVLTFGAGSRLTVL.

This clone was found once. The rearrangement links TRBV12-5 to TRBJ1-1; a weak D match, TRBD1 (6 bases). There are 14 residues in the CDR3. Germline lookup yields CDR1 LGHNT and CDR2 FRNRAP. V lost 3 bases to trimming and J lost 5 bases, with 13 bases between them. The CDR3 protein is CASGLRGAGTEAFF. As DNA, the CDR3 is TGTGCTAGTGGTTTACGGGGGGCCGGGACTGAAGCTTTCTTT.

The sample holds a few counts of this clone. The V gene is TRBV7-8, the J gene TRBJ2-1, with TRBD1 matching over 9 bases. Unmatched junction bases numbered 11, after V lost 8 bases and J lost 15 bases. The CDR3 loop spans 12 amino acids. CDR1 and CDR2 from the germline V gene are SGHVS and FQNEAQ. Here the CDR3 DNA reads TGTGCCAGCTCAAATAGGCGGACAGGGGTGTTCTTC. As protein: CASSNRRTGVFF.

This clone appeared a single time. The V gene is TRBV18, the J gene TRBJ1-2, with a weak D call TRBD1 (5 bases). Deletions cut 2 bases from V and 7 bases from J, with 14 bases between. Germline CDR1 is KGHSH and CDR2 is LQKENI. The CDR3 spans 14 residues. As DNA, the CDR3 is TGTGCCAGCTCACCATCGGTGGGGGTTGCTGGCTACACCTTC. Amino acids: CASSPSVGVAGYTF.

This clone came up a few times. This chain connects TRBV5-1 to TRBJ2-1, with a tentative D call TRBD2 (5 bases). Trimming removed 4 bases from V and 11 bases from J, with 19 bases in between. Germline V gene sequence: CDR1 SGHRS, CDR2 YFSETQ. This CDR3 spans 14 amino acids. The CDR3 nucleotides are TGCGCCAGCAGCCCGGAGGCCGGTGCGATGAAGCAGTTCTTC. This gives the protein CASSPEAGAMKQFF.

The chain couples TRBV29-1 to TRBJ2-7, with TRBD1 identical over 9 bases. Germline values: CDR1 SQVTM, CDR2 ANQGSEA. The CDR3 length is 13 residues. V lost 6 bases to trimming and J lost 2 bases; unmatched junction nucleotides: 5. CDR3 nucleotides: TGCAGCGTCGATGGGACAGGGCCCTACGAGCAGTACTTC. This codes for CSVDGTGPYEQYF.

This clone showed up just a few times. The CDR3 DNA follows: TGTGCCAGCAGCTTATCGGACAGCCACGAGCAGTACTTC. Translated: CASSLSDSHEQYF. J is TRBJ2-7 and V is TRBV7-9; D perhaps matches TRBD1 (6 bases). The germline V gene has CDR1 SEHNR and CDR2 FQNEAQ (reference sequence). The V and J ends lost 2 bases and 5 bases respectively, with 10 bases between them. The CDR3 covers 13 residues.

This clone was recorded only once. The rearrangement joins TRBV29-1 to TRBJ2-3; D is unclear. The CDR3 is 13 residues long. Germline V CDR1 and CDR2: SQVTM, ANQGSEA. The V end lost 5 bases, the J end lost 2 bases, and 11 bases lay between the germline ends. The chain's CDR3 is CSVPMIPTDTQYF. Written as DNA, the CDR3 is TGCAGCGTTCCCATGATACCCACAGATACGCAGTATTTT.

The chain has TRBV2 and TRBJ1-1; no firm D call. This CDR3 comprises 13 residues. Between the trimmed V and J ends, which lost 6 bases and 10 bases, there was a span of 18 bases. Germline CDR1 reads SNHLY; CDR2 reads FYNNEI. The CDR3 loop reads CASRYQLDQGAFF. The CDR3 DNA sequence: TGTGCCAGCAGGTATCAACTGGACCAAGGAGCTTTCTTT.

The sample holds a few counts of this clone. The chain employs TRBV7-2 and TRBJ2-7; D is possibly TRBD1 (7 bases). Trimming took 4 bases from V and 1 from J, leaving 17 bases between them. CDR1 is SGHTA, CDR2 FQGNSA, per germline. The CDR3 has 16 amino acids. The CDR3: CASSYPSRGASYEQYF. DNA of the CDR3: TGTGCCAGCAGCTATCCCTCCAGGGGGGCGTCCTACGAGCAGTACTTC.

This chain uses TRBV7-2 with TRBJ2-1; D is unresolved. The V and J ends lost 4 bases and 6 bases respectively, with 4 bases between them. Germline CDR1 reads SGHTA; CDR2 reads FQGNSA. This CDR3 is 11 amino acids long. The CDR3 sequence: CASSSRNEQFF. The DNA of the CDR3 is TGTGCCAGCAGCTCCCGCAATGAGCAGTTCTTC. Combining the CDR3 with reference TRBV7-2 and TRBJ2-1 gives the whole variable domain GAGVSQSPSNKVTEKGKDVELRCDPISGHTALYWYRQSLGQGLEFLIYFQGNSAPDKSGLPSDRFSAERTGGSVSTLTIQRTQQEDSAVYLCASSSRNEQFFGPGTRLTVL.

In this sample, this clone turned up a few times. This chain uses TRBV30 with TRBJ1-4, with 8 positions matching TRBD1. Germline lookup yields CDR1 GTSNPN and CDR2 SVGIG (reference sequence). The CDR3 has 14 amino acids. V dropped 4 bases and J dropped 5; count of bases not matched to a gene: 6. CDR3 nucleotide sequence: TGTGCCTGGACGTCTCAGGGGGCCAATGAAAAACTGTTTTTT. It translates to CAWTSQGANEKLFF.

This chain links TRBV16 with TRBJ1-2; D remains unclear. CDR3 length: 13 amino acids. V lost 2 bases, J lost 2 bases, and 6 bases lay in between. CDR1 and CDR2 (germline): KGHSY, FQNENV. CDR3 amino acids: CASSQQTNYGYTF. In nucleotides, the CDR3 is TGTGCCAGCAGCCAACAGACAAACTATGGCTACACCTTC.

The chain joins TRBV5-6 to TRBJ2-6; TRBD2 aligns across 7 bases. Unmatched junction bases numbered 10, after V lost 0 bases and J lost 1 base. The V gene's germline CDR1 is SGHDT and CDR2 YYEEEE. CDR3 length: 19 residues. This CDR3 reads CASSLGGGGRVSGANVLTF. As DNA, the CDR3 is TGTGCCAGCAGCTTGGGTGGCGGCGGGAGAGTTTCTGGGGCCAACGTCCTGACTTTC. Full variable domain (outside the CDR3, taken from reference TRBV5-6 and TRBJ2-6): DAGVTQSPTHLIKTRGQQVTLRCSPKSGHDTVSWYQQALGQGPQFIFQYYEEEERQRGNFPDRFSGHQFPNYSSELNVNALLLGDSALYLCASSLGGGGRVSGANVLTFGAGSRLTVL.